Here is one T cell receptor beta chain with its context. The assay was immunoSEQ multiplex PCR, and TCRdb's table has in-frame clones only and misses some. The sample has about 84,000 clones, over 75% seen once. This specimen belongs to a study of T cell responses to AZD1222 COVID-19 vaccine. Germline values: CDR1 LNHDA, CDR2 SQIVND (reference sequence). V lost 6 bases and J 6 bases, leaving 18 bases between the germline ends. The length of the CDR3 is 15 residues. The V and J genes are TRBV19 and TRBJ2-1; possibly TRBD1 for D (6 bases). The clonotype originates from an adult who received the AZD1222 COVID-19 vaccine. Specimen: peripheral blood, collected 28 days after the second AZD1222 dose. CDR3 loop: CASSPSGVPGNEQFF. DNA for the CDR3: TGTGCCAGTAGCCCGTCAGGGGTGCCGGGCAATGAGCAGTTCTTC.